This TCR beta chain was captured by sequencing in a study of long-term antiretroviral therapy in people with HIV. The study's findings and limits: Blood, drawn from the mid-2000s to the late 2010s, may reflect older ART regimens. Despite increasing after ART, diversity remained lower than that of transplant donor controls.

Treatment for all HIV-infected participants took place in the United States. Run at survey level, the immunoSEQ assay was version v3.0. Sequenced by immunoSEQ multiplex PCR; TCRdb stores in-frame clones only, minus some. The data show 20,000 to 25,000 clones, under 80% seen once. With regard to this clone: Its antigen is as yet unknown.

CDR3 length: 13 residues. Trimming took 4 bases from V and 7 from J, leaving 14 bases between them. Per the germline V gene, CDR1 is LGHNA and CDR2 is YSLEER. The input for sequencing was unsorted PBMCs, taken 1.1 years before starting antiretroviral therapy. The sequence came from a woman between 35 and 50 years old with HIV. The chain uses TRBV4-3 and TRBJ2-7, with D perhaps being TRBD1 or TRBD2 (7 bases each). The CDR3 DNA sequence: TGCGCCAGCAGCCTGGACAGGCGGGGGGAGCAGTACTTC. Translated, it gives CASSLDRRGEQYF.